Listed below are T cell receptor beta chains from one sample, sequenced in a study of CD8 T cells in Susac syndrome. TCRdb recomputed calls from the immunoSEQ multiplex PCR reads with MiXCR, one row per CDR3 protein. The sample lists about 83,000 distinct CDR3 sequences, about 95% occurring once. The sample taken for sequencing was CD8+ T cells from PBMCs. All receptors derive from a human donor with Susac syndrome. Both conserved end residues are part of each CDR3. D genes are given only for firm matches. Only part of the rows carry a size: once, few, many, or a class if the clone is expanded.

clone_size,v_call,d_call,j_call,cdr3_aa,cdr3_nt
NA,TRBV4-3,NA,TRBJ2-1,CASSQDLTGRQFF,TGCGCCAGCAGCCAAGATCTAACAGGGAGGCAGTTCTTC
NA,TRBV9,NA,TRBJ2-1,CASSVDQSYNEQFF,TGTGCCAGCAGCGTAGACCAGTCCTACAATGAGCAGTTCTTC
NA,TRBV29-1,TRBD1,TRBJ2-3,CSAGQGEDTQYF,TGCAGCGCAGGACAGGGTGAAGATACGCAGTATTTT
NA,TRBV11-3,NA,TRBJ2-1,CASSLGGLDNEQFF,TGTGCCAGCAGCTTAGGGGGGCTTGACAATGAGCAGTTCTTC
NA,TRBV9,NA,TRBJ1-6,CASSEGDGSPLHF,TGTGCCAGCAGCGAGGGAGACGGTTCACCCCTCCACTTT
NA,TRBV19,NA,TRBJ2-1,CASSNKLVQFF,TGTGCCAGTAGTAACAAACTCGTGCAGTTCTTC
few,TRBV7-2,NA,TRBJ2-1,CASSTNVAYNEQFF,TGTGCCAGCAGCACAAATGTGGCCTACAATGAGCAGTTCTTC
NA,TRBV28,NA,TRBJ1-2,CASSLTGFAGMNGYTF,TGTGCCAGCAGCCTTACGGGGTTTGCAGGGATGAATGGCTACACCTTC
NA,TRBV4-2,NA,TRBJ2-5,CASSRGQTLRETQYF,TGTGCCAGCAGCCGAGGACAGACCTTGCGGGAGACCCAGTACTTC
NA,TRBV29-1,NA,TRBJ1-2,CSVDRAGSNYGYTF,TGCAGCGTTGATCGGGCGGGAAGCAACTATGGCTACACCTTC
NA,TRBV13,NA,TRBJ2-1,CASSPPFPNEQFF,TGTGCCAGCAGCCCCCCATTTCCGAATGAGCAGTTCTTC
NA,TRBV15,NA,TRBJ2-7,CATSRVGRDGKFYEQYF,TGTGCCACCAGCAGAGTAGGCCGGGACGGAAAGTTCTACGAGCAGTACTTC
NA,TRBV6-2/TRBV6-3,NA,TRBJ2-2,CASSFPGPGELFF,TGTGCCAGCAGTTTCCCCGGGCCCGGGGAGCTGTTTTTT
NA,TRBV29-1,TRBD1,TRBJ2-7,CSVDRGLNEQYF,TGCAGCGTTGACAGGGGGCTTAACGAGCAGTACTTC
NA,TRBV5-6,NA,TRBJ1-1,CASSAMTGRGTEAFF,TGTGCCAGCAGCGCTATGACCGGTAGAGGAACTGAAGCTTTCTTT
NA,TRBV18,NA,TRBJ2-7,CASSYEEYEQYF,TGTGCCAGCTCGTACGAAGAATACGAGCAGTACTTC
NA,TRBV30,TRBD2,TRBJ2-1,CAWTWTSGSVEQFF,TGTGCCTGGACCTGGACTAGCGGGAGTGTTGAGCAGTTCTTC
NA,TRBV27,NA,TRBJ2-2,CASSLWDTGELFF,TGTGCCAGCAGTTTATGGGACACCGGGGAGCTGTTTTTT
once,TRBV29-1,TRBD2,TRBJ2-1,CSVGPGLANDNEQFF,TGCAGCGTGGGCCCGGGACTAGCTAACGACAATGAGCAGTTCTTC
NA,TRBV20-1,NA,TRBJ1-5,CSARGPGDDMSNQPQHF,TGCAGTGCTAGAGGACCGGGTGACGATATGAGCAATCAGCCCCAGCATTTT
NA,TRBV27,NA,TRBJ1-1,CASSLHGGPEAFF,TGTGCCAGCAGTCTTCACGGAGGACCTGAAGCTTTCTTT
NA,TRBV5-6,TRBD1,TRBJ2-5,CASRAGTGFMETQYF,TGTGCCAGCAGAGCCGGGACAGGGTTTATGGAGACCCAGTACTTC
NA,TRBV9,TRBD1,TRBJ1-2,CASSATGKGYTF,TGTGCCAGCAGCGCGACAGGGAAAGGCTACACCTTC
NA,TRBV28,NA,TRBJ2-3,CASSFGGADTQYF,TGTGCCAGCAGTTTTGGAGGGGCAGATACGCAGTATTTT
once,TRBV7-8,NA,TRBJ2-1,CASSPRPYSYNEQFF,TGTGCCAGCAGCCCGAGACCCTACTCCTACAATGAGCAGTTCTTC
NA,TRBV6-2/TRBV6-3,NA,TRBJ1-2,CASKGIGYGYTF,TGTGCCAGCAAGGGGATAGGCTATGGCTACACCTTC
NA,TRBV7-9,NA,TRBJ2-5,CASAYEAQETQYF,TGTGCCAGCGCGTACGAAGCCCAAGAGACCCAGTACTTC
NA,TRBV29-1,NA,TRBJ2-1,CSVEGGVDSYNEQFF,TGCAGCGTTGAAGGAGGGGTAGATTCCTACAATGAGCAGTTCTTC
once,TRBV7-2,NA,TRBJ2-7,CASSLEADSYEQYF,TGTGCCAGCAGCTTAGAGGCGGACTCCTACGAGCAGTACTTC
NA,TRBV29-1,NA,TRBJ1-2,CSAEGGDIYGYTF,TGCAGCGCTGAGGGGGGTGACATCTATGGCTACACCTTC
NA,TRBV29-1,NA,TRBJ2-2,CSVELANTGELFF,TGCAGCGTTGAACTAGCGAACACCGGGGAGCTGTTTTTT
NA,TRBV6-2/TRBV6-3,TRBD2,TRBJ2-2,CASRAYGTSADTGELFF,TGTGCCAGCAGGGCGTATGGGACTAGTGCTGACACCGGGGAGCTGTTTTTT
NA,TRBV4-3,NA,TRBJ2-5,CASSHLRDYQETQYF,TGCGCCAGCAGCCACCTCCGGGACTACCAAGAGACCCAGTACTTC
NA,TRBV5-4,NA,TRBJ1-3,CASSAPTVSGNTIYF,TGTGCCAGCAGCGCCCCGACAGTTTCTGGAAACACCATATATTTT
NA,TRBV29-1,TRBD1,TRBJ2-7,CSVESTGTVAYEQYF,TGCAGCGTTGAATCCACCGGGACAGTGGCCTACGAGCAGTACTTC
NA,TRBV2,NA,TRBJ2-6,CASSESLGSGANVLTF,TGTGCCAGCAGTGAAAGTTTAGGATCTGGGGCCAACGTCCTGACTTTC
NA,TRBV5-8,NA,TRBJ2-1,CASSLEEQFF,TGTGCCAGCAGCTTGGAGGAGCAGTTCTTC
NA,TRBV11-2,NA,TRBJ2-5,CASSGDVGGETQYF,TGTGCCAGCAGCGGAGACGTGGGGGGAGAGACCCAGTACTTC
NA,TRBV6-4,NA,TRBJ2-3,CASSDWASGTDTQYF,TGTGCCAGCAGTGACTGGGCATCTGGCACAGATACGCAGTATTTT
NA,TRBV20-1,TRBD2,TRBJ2-5,CSARLAEETQYF,TGCAGTGCTAGACTAGCGGAAGAGACCCAGTACTTC
NA,TRBV5-1,TRBD1,TRBJ1-1,CASSTGTAFEAFF,TGCGCCAGCAGCACGGGGACAGCGTTTGAAGCTTTCTTT
NA,TRBV15,NA,TRBJ1-4,CAARVATNEKLFF,TGTGCCGCCCGGGTGGCAACTAATGAAAAACTGTTTTTT
NA,TRBV20-1,NA,TRBJ2-2,CSAIRDSSLAGELFF,TGCAGTGCTATCCGGGACTCATCACTGGCCGGGGAGCTGTTTTTT
NA,TRBV5-6,NA,TRBJ2-2,CASSLGSRRKTGELFF,TGTGCCAGCAGCTTGGGTAGCCGGAGAAAGACCGGGGAGCTGTTTTTT
NA,TRBV6-5,NA,TRBJ2-5,CVSSYLGETQYF,TGTGTCAGCAGTTACTTGGGAGAGACCCAGTACTTC
NA,TRBV3-1,NA,TRBJ2-3,CASSQADLRGDTQYF,TGTGCCAGCAGCCAAGCGGACCTGAGGGGAGATACGCAGTATTTT
NA,TRBV9,NA,TRBJ1-6,CASSVGWNSPLHF,TGTGCCAGCAGCGTAGGTTGGAATTCACCCCTCCACTTT
once,TRBV29-1,NA,TRBJ1-2,CSVEGIQAPYGYTF,TGCAGCGTTGAAGGTATACAGGCCCCCTATGGCTACACCTTC
few,TRBV13,NA,TRBJ2-3,CASSFSADTQYF,TGTGCCAGCAGCTTTTCAGCAGATACGCAGTATTTT
NA,TRBV30,TRBD1,TRBJ2-6,CAWLYRGTGANVLTF,TGTGCCTGGCTTTACAGGGGGACTGGGGCCAACGTCCTGACTTTC